Shown below are 21 T cell receptor beta chains from a single sample sequenced in a study of human T cells and chemical hapten exposure. Regarding time point: patch test 1, 2 weeks after DPC sensitization. The sample's treatment: therapeutic diphenylcyclopropenone sensitization with weekly scalp DPC. Each CDR3 protein gets one entry after TCRdb re-called the RACE reads with MiXCR. The sample consists of 95,000 to 150,000 distinct CDR3 sequences, roughly 15% of them appearing once. This specimen consisted of whole blood, obtained in connection with sensitization to the hapten diphenylcyclopropenone (DPC). The receptors derive from a man aged 18 to 30 with alopecia areata. Some clones in this sample may be carry-over from other donors' samples.

This clonotype was observed a few times. This chain links TRBV2 with TRBJ1-5, with a weak D call TRBD1 (6 bases). Germline CDR1 and CDR2: SNHLY and FYNNEI. Trimming pared 6 bases from V and 3 bases from J, leaving 9 bases between. The CDR3 runs to 13 residues. The CDR3 spells CASRRGANQPQHF. The CDR3 DNA sequence: TGTGCCAGCAGAAGGGGGGCCAATCAGCCCCAGCATTTT.

A few counts support this clonotype. The rearrangement links TRBV12-3 or TRBV12-4 to TRBJ1-6, with a possible D match to TRBD1 (5 bases). This CDR3 is 15 amino acids long. V gave up 5 bases and J gave up 5 bases, with 13 bases separating them. In DNA form, the CDR3 reads TGTGCCAGCAGTCTAGAGGGGAGGAATAATTCACCCCTCCACTTT. Translating it yields CASSLEGRNNSPLHF.

This clonotype has a handful of counts. The V gene is TRBV7-6, the J gene TRBJ1-2; no firm D call. The CDR3 covers 15 residues. The V end lost 1 base, the J end lost 1 base, and 10 bases lay between the germline ends. CDR1 and CDR2 from the germline V gene are SGHVS and FNYEAQ. CDR3 residues: CASSLGIFSNYGYTF. Written as DNA, the CDR3 is TGTGCCAGCAGCTTAGGTATCTTCAGTAACTATGGCTACACCTTC.

The CDR3 region is CASSHEPDTQYF. CDR3 coding DNA: TGCGCCAGCAGCCATGAGCCAGATACGCAGTATTTT. The chain joins TRBV4-3 to TRBJ2-3; D not certain. Trimming left V 3 bases short and J 4 bases short, with 5 bases between. From germline, CDR1 is LGHNA and CDR2 YSLEER. The CDR3 has 12 amino acids.

This clonotype was recorded many times. CDR3 sequence (DNA): TGTGCCAGCAGCCCCGACAGGGCCTACGAGCAGTACTTC. Protein product: CASSPDRAYEQYF. The gene calls are TRBV6-2 or TRBV6-3 and TRBJ2-7; 7 bases line up with TRBD1. CDR3 size: 13 residues. Per germline, CDR1 MNHEY and CDR2 SVGEGT. Trimming at V came to 6 bases and at J to 2 bases, leaving 4 bases not matched to a gene.

This clonotype was seen a handful of times. Here the CDR3 DNA reads TGCGCCAGCAGCCCCAATACAGGGAACACTGAAGCTTTCTTT. It translates to CASSPNTGNTEAFF. The J gene is TRBJ1-1, the V gene TRBV5-1; tentatively, D is TRBD1 (5 bases). Germline lookup yields CDR1 SGHRS and CDR2 YFSETQ. Trimming cost V 4 bases and J 1 base, with 11 bases left between them. The CDR3 length is 14 residues. The complete variable domain, with remaining parts taken from reference TRBV5-1 and TRBJ1-1, reads KAGVTQTPRYLIKTRGQQVTLSCSPISGHRSVSWYQQTPGQGLQFLFEYFSETQRNKGNFPGRFSGRQFSNSRSEMNVSTLELGDSALYLCASSPNTGNTEAFFGQGTRLTVV.

V and J are TRBV29-1 and TRBJ1-5, with no clear D. With 4 bases removed from V and 1 base from J, the gap between germline ends came to 8 bases. This CDR3 contains 13 residues. Germline V lookup: CDR1 SQVTM, CDR2 ANQGSEA. The CDR3 loop is CSVVTPSNQPQHF. In nucleotides, the CDR3 is TGCAGCGTTGTGACCCCCAGCAATCAGCCCCAGCATTTT.

This chain connects TRBV6-6 to TRBJ1-5; D gene uncertain. Germline CDR1 and CDR2: MNHNY and SVGAGI (reference sequence). The CDR3 is 14 amino acids. The V gene lost 0 bases and the J gene lost 4 bases, with 7 bases spanning the gap. DNA of the CDR3: TGTGCCAGCAGTTACTCGTTGAGAAATCAGCCCCAGCATTTT. Amino acids: CASSYSLRNQPQHF.

The chain combines TRBV6-5 with TRBJ2-2; tentative D call: TRBD1 (6 bases). V lost 6 bases and J 1 base, leaving 9 bases between the germline ends. This CDR3 has 14 residues. Germline values: CDR1 MNHEY, CDR2 SVGAGI. The CDR3 loop is CASRGTLNTGELFF. The CDR3 bases are TGTGCCAGCAGAGGGACATTGAACACCGGGGAGCTGTTTTTT.

This clonotype appeared many times. The chain joins TRBV6-2 or TRBV6-3 to TRBJ2-1; D is unresolved. Germline CDR1 MNHEY, CDR2 SVGEGT. Between the trimmed V and J ends, which lost 2 bases and 6 bases, there was a span of 8 bases. This CDR3 has 13 residues. This CDR3 is CASSYGLSNEQFF. As DNA, the CDR3 is TGTGCCAGCAGTTACGGCCTTAGCAATGAGCAGTTCTTC.

This clonotype occurred a few times. V is TRBV18 and J is TRBJ1-1, with D unclear. The germline V gene has CDR1 KGHSH and CDR2 LQKENI. V shed 1 base and J shed 0 bases, with 12 bases lying between them. This CDR3 contains 16 residues. The CDR3, as DNA: TGTGCCAGCTCACCACTCGTCCGGACGGTGAACACTGAAGCTTTCTTT. It encodes CASSPLVRTVNTEAFF.

The V and J genes are TRBV4-1 and TRBJ2-1, with D perhaps matching TRBD1 (5 bases). The CDR3 contains 11 residues. Trimming took 6 bases from V and 7 from J, leaving 7 bases between them. Germline assignment: CDR1 MGHRA and CDR2 YSYEKL. The CDR3 coding sequence is TGCGCCAGCAGATACAGGAATGAGCAGTTCTTC. Encoded protein: CASRYRNEQFF.

The chain is built from TRBV4-3 and TRBJ2-7, with TRBD1 matching over 7 bases. Germline trimming cut 1 base from V and 2 bases from J; bases unmatched to any gene: 5. Germline loops: CDR1 LGHNA, CDR2 YSLEER. The CDR3 consists of 15 residues. The CDR3 is CASSQATGTAYEQYF. The CDR3 DNA sequence: TGCGCCAGCAGCCAAGCAACCGGGACAGCCTACGAGCAGTACTTC.

There are many counts of this clonotype. The V call is TRBV7-6, the J call TRBJ1-1; D gene ambiguous. There are 14 residues in the CDR3. Germline-derived CDR1 and CDR2 are SGHVS and FNYEAQ. Trimming stripped 2 bases from V and 10 bases from J, with 17 bases between. As DNA, the CDR3 is TGTGCCAGCAGCTTATATATGGAATCAAAGGTAGCTTTCTTT. Protein sequence: CASSLYMESKVAFF.

This clonotype was counted between two and nine times. The chain is built from TRBV4-3 and TRBJ1-6, with D possibly being TRBD1 (6 bases). Germline V gene data show CDR1 as LGHNA and CDR2 as YSLEER. This CDR3 has 15 residues. V lost 0 bases to trimming and J lost 10 bases, with 13 bases between them. For the CDR3, the DNA is TGCGCCAGCAGCCAAGATACGGGGGCAGGATCACCCCTCCACTTT. Its translation: CASSQDTGAGSPLHF.

Ten or more counts support this clonotype. This chain uses TRBV12-3 or TRBV12-4 with TRBJ2-3; 8 bases line up with TRBD2. The trim removed 5 bases at V and 2 bases at J, leaving 12 bases unmatched. The CDR3 length is 17 residues. The CDR3 is CASSTLAAGAATDTQYF. The CDR3 coding sequence is TGTGCCAGCAGTACCCTTGCAGCGGGGGCCGCCACAGATACGCAGTATTTT.

V gene TRBV20-1 combines with J gene TRBJ1-1; TRBD1 is a possible D gene (5 bases). This CDR3 is built from 13 residues. The germline V gene has CDR1 DFQATT and CDR2 SNEGSKA (reference sequence). Trimming took off 6 bases at V and 5 bases at J, with 16 bases between the two ends. CDR3 in DNA: TGCAGTGCCCTTCTTCAGGGTTCGACTGAAGCTTTCTTT. Protein: CSALLQGSTEAFF.

Ten or more counts support this clonotype. This chain links TRBV29-1 with TRBJ2-7; TRBD1 is a possible D gene (6 bases). The germline V gene has CDR1 SQVTM and CDR2 ANQGSEA. Trimming pared 4 bases from V and 3 bases from J, leaving 13 bases between. CDR3 length: 13 amino acids. CDR3 DNA: TGCAGCGTTGGACTGGGACAAGGCTACGAGCAGTACTTC. Protein: CSVGLGQGYEQYF.

The sample holds many counts of this clonotype. This chain uses TRBV6-2 or TRBV6-3 with TRBJ2-1, with 9 bases matching TRBD2. Germline CDR1 MNHEY, CDR2 SVGEGT. Trimming cost V 4 bases and J 1 base; bases outside gene matches: 2. The CDR3 spans 15 residues. CDR3 region: CASSLGLASYNEQFF. Written as DNA, the CDR3 is TGTGCCAGCAGTTTGGGACTAGCTTCCTACAATGAGCAGTTCTTC.

This clonotype turned up a few times. The chain employs TRBV7-2 and TRBJ1-5, with D hard to call. V was clipped by 0 bases and J by 3 bases, with 9 bases between them. The CDR3 runs 15 residues. The V gene's germline CDR1 is SGHTA and CDR2 FQGNSA. CDR3 region: CASSLAYRSNQPQHF. DNA of the CDR3: TGTGCCAGCAGCTTAGCTTACAGATCCAATCAGCCCCAGCATTTT.

This clonotype has only a few counts. V gene TRBV20-1 combines with J gene TRBJ2-1; 16 nucleotides align to TRBD2. In germline, CDR1 is DFQATT, CDR2 SNEGSKA (reference sequence). CDR3 length: 15 amino acids. Germline trimming cut 8 bases from V and 8 bases from J; bases unmatched to any gene: 9. CDR3 sequence (DNA): TGCAGTACACACACCGGGACTAGCGGGGGGGATGAGCAGTTCTTC. As protein: CSTHTGTSGGDEQFF.